This T cell receptor beta chain is from a study of blood T cell repertoires in COVID-19. Turning to the study itself: The analysed material was cDNA or gDNA that came from T cells, B-cell-depleted T cells, or PBMCs.

Only a few counts were recorded for this clone. Sequenced by immunoSEQ multiplex PCR; TCRdb stores in-frame clones only, minus some. The sample yields just over 65,000 clones, more than 80% seen once. This CDR3 is built from 15 residues. V lost 5 bases and J 5 bases, leaving 18 bases between the germline ends. The germline CDR1 and CDR2 sequences are SGHTA and FQGNSA. This clonotype was sampled from a man aged 30 to 45 with acute or convalescent COVID-19. This chain connects TRBV7-2 to TRBJ1-1, with D possibly being TRBD1 (6 bases). The sequencing input was peripheral blood. The CDR3 spells CASSLAQGARTEAFF. The CDR3 DNA reads as TGTGCCAGCAGCCTCGCACAGGGAGCGAGGACTGAAGCTTTCTTT.